This T cell receptor beta chain was sequenced in a study of cytomegalovirus exposure and HLA in healthy donors. Study results and caveats: Cytomegalovirus association was listed for about 160 TCR beta chains. Earlier findings revealed that most TCR beta V segments proved productive either about 87% or about 30% of the time. Per published accounts, TCR beta sequences correctly predicted the HLA-A and HLA-B alleles of most subjects. The classifier reportedly diagnosed cytomegalovirus status with high specificity and sensitivity.

This clone has a handful of counts. As yet, its antigen is unknown. It was with 60 Vbeta and 13 Jbeta primers that the PCR ran. Produced via immunoSEQ multiplex PCR; TCRdb's table is partial and in-frame only. Among under 200,000 clones, roughly 80% were seen once, and the ten largest hold about 7.6%. Trimming pared 8 bases from V and 5 bases from J, leaving 15 bases between. The CDR3 runs 13 residues. Germline V lookup: CDR1 PRHDT, CDR2 FYEKMQ (reference sequence). The sequenced material came from PBMCs. This sequence was found in a woman in her forties in good health and CMV-seropositive. V gene TRBV13 combines with J gene TRBJ2-5, with D tentatively TRBD1 (5 bases). DNA for the CDR3: TGTGCCAGCGCCCCAGGCAGGGCTGAGACCCAGTACTTC. It translates to CASAPGRAETQYF. Supplemented by reference TRBV13 and TRBJ2-5, the full variable domain reads AAGVIQSPRHLIKEKRETATLKCYPIPRHDTVYWYQQGPGQDPQFLISFYEKMQSDKGSIPDRFSAQQFSDYHSELNMSSLELGDSALYFCASAPGRAETQYFGPGTRLLVL.